This T cell receptor beta chain was captured by sequencing in a study of blood T cell repertoires in COVID-19. Deletions cut 7 bases from V and 2 bases from J, with 13 bases between. Germline values: CDR1 KGHDR, CDR2 SFDVKD. The CDR3 is made up of 14 amino acids. Sequenced by immunoSEQ multiplex PCR; TCRdb stores in-frame clones only, minus some. The sample has 140,000 or so clones, around 80% seen once. The gene calls are TRBV24-1 and TRBJ1-2, with unresolved D. This receptor was taken from a man in his sixties with active or convalescent COVID-19. Sequenced input: peripheral blood. CDR3 DNA: TGTGCCACCAGCCTATCGACATCAAACTATGGCTACACCTTC. Its translation: CATSLSTSNYGYTF.